This entry concerns a single T cell receptor beta chain. This sample stems from a study of blood T cell repertoires in COVID-19. Study details: The samples span acute and convalescent COVID-19 from the United States, Italy and Spain.

In the study's own analysis: Nucleated cell number was recorded as an estimate derived from reference gene primer amplification. Profiling relied on immunoSEQ multiplex PCR, and the TCRdb table lists in-frame clones only, not all of them. That table furnishes V, J and clone size, whereas the DNA furnished D and trimming. Of 300,000 to 350,000 clones listed, 85% to 90% are singletons. Germline CDR1 SNHLY, CDR2 FYNNEI. The V end lost 3 bases, the J end lost 2 bases, and 11 bases lay between the germline ends. This CDR3 is built from 15 residues. Enrolled during active infection, Seattle patients were then followed longitudinally.

The material sequenced was peripheral blood. The chain joins TRBV2 to TRBJ1-5; D is uncertain. The TCR was taken from a woman aged 25 to 39 with COVID-19, enrolled during active disease. CDR3 sequence reads: CASSDAALRNQPQHF. The CDR3 DNA reads as TGTGCCAGCAGTGACGCGGCACTCCGCAATCAGCCCCAGCATTTT.